Listed below are T cell receptor beta chains from one sample, sequenced in a study of T cells in Graves' hyperthyroidism and ophthalmopathy. TCRdb fed the multiplex PCR reads into MiXCR, producing one record per CDR3 protein. Of around 500,000 distinct CDR3 sequences listed, about 15% are singletons. Sequences were obtained from blood. Receptors were obtained from a woman aged 40 to 55 with Graves' hyperthyroidism. The conserved cysteine and the conserved F or W are not part of the CDR3 here.

j_gene: TRBJ2-1; v_gene: TRBV10-3; CDR3aa: ATTAGQLYNEQF
j_gene: TRBJ2-5; v_gene: TRBV2; CDR3aa: ASNRDRNQETQY
j_gene: TRBJ2-7; v_gene: TRBV2; CDR3aa: ASGREREGYSYEQY
j_gene: TRBJ2-3; v_gene: TRBV5-1; CDR3aa: ASSSDRGTDTQY
j_gene: TRBJ2-1; v_gene: TRBV5-1; CDR3aa: ASSSQQLAGGPVEQF
j_gene: TRBJ2-7; v_gene: TRBV28; CDR3aa: ASSPRFRKGETYEQY
j_gene: TRBJ2-1; v_gene: TRBV20-1; CDR3aa: SARDSMREGPYNEQF
j_gene: TRBJ2-1; v_gene: TRBV6-1; CDR3aa: ASSESSGGGLYNEQF
j_gene: TRBJ2-7; v_gene: TRBV20-1; CDR3aa: SAERPGLSNEQY
j_gene: TRBJ2-2; v_gene: TRBV5-1; CDR3aa: ASGENTGELF
j_gene: TRBJ2-5; v_gene: TRBV29-1; CDR3aa: SVEGGTGVKTQY
j_gene: TRBJ2-2; v_gene: TRBV13; CDR3aa: ASSSRLIGELF
j_gene: TRBJ2-1; v_gene: TRBV27; CDR3aa: ASRTLATEQF
j_gene: TRBJ2-3; v_gene: TRBV20-1; CDR3aa: SASSRGLAGVKDTQY
j_gene: TRBJ1-1; v_gene: TRBV6-6; CDR3aa: ASSYMDGGNTEAF
j_gene: TRBJ2-3; v_gene: TRBV3-1; CDR3aa: ASSLGLAHTDTQY
j_gene: TRBJ2-7; v_gene: TRBV18; CDR3aa: ASSPREAEQY
j_gene: TRBJ2-1; v_gene: TRBV4-1; CDR3aa: ASSNPGTRSYNEQF